Listed below are T cell receptor beta chains from one sample, sequenced in a study of CD8+CD57+ T cells in acquired aplastic anemia. Using its own MiXCR run on the reads, TCRdb lists one record per CDR3 protein. This sample has around 430,000 distinct CDR3 sequences; more than 25% occur once, and the top ten carry around 0.82%. Sequencing used sorted CD4+, CD8+, or CD8+CD57+ T cells (not recorded which) from PBMCs. These receptors were obtained from a human donor with aplastic anemia. Both conserved end residues are part of each CDR3. D genes are given only for firm matches. Clone size is not always given. Where it is, it says once, few, many or a class for expanded clones.

j_gene: TRBJ1-2
d_gene: .
abundance: .
v_gene: TRBV4-3
CDR3nt: TGCGCCAGCAGCCAAGATTTAGGGGCTCCCTCTAACTATGGCTACACCTTC
CDR3aa: CASSQDLGAPSNYGYTF

j_gene: TRBJ2-1
d_gene: .
abundance: many
v_gene: TRBV19
CDR3nt: TGTGCCAGTAATACTTACCCGGTAAGTAAGTTCTTC
CDR3aa: CASNTYPVSKFF

j_gene: TRBJ1-5
d_gene: .
abundance: .
v_gene: TRBV6-2/TRBV6-3
CDR3nt: TGTGCCAGCAGTTACTCGTGGATGGGGGTGAGCAATCAGCCCCAGCATTTT
CDR3aa: CASSYSWMGVSNQPQHF

j_gene: TRBJ2-3
d_gene: .
abundance: .
v_gene: TRBV6-5
CDR3nt: TGTGCCAGCAGTTCCACCCTAGGTCCGGGCACAGATACGCAGTATTTT
CDR3aa: CASSSTLGPGTDTQYF

j_gene: TRBJ1-4
d_gene: .
abundance: .
v_gene: TRBV10-3
CDR3nt: TGTGCCATCAGTCGACAGAGCTTTCTTGAAAAACTGTTTTTT
CDR3aa: CAISRQSFLEKLFF

j_gene: TRBJ1-3
d_gene: .
abundance: few
v_gene: TRBV6-1
CDR3nt: TGTGCCAGCAGTCGGACAGTCAGCTCTGGAAACACCATATATTTT
CDR3aa: CASSRTVSSGNTIYF

j_gene: TRBJ2-7
d_gene: TRBD2
abundance: .
v_gene: TRBV11-2
CDR3nt: TGTGCCAGTAGCGGGAGTGGCGAGCAGTACTTC
CDR3aa: CASSGSGEQYF

j_gene: TRBJ1-2
d_gene: .
abundance: many
v_gene: TRBV25-1
CDR3nt: TGTGCCAGCAGTGACAGGGTGGGAGGCTACACCTTC
CDR3aa: CASSDRVGGYTF

j_gene: TRBJ1-1
d_gene: TRBD1
abundance: many
v_gene: TRBV12-3/TRBV12-4
CDR3nt: TGTGCCAGTAGTCTGGGACAGACTAACACTGAAGCTTTCTTT
CDR3aa: CASSLGQTNTEAFF

j_gene: TRBJ2-7
d_gene: .
abundance: few
v_gene: TRBV30
CDR3nt: TGTGCCTGGAGGATGGGTAGCTACGAGCAGTACTTC
CDR3aa: CAWRMGSYEQYF

j_gene: TRBJ2-5
d_gene: TRBD1
abundance: .
v_gene: TRBV7-2
CDR3nt: TGTGCCAGCAGCGCTACGGGGACAGGGTGGGAGACCCAGTACTTC
CDR3aa: CASSATGTGWETQYF

j_gene: TRBJ2-5
d_gene: .
abundance: many
v_gene: TRBV25-1
CDR3nt: TGTGCCAGCAGTGAATTTGGCAGACAAGAGACCCAGTACTTC
CDR3aa: CASSEFGRQETQYF

j_gene: TRBJ2-7
d_gene: TRBD2
abundance: many
v_gene: TRBV20-1
CDR3nt: TGCAGTGCTAGAGAGGCACTAGCGGGACACGAGCAGTACTTC
CDR3aa: CSAREALAGHEQYF

j_gene: TRBJ1-2
d_gene: TRBD1
abundance: many
v_gene: TRBV10-3
CDR3nt: TGTGCCATCAGTGAGGGCGTGGGACAGGATCTCTATGGCTACACCTTC
CDR3aa: CAISEGVGQDLYGYTF

j_gene: TRBJ2-1
d_gene: .
abundance: .
v_gene: TRBV5-1
CDR3nt: TGCGCCAGCAGCTTAGACGCAGGTGGTAACAACAATGAGCAGTTCTTC
CDR3aa: CASSLDAGGNNNEQFF

j_gene: TRBJ1-1
d_gene: .
abundance: many
v_gene: TRBV7-9
CDR3nt: TGTGCCAGCAGCACTAATCAGGGGTTTGAAGCTTTCTTT
CDR3aa: CASSTNQGFEAFF

j_gene: TRBJ1-1
d_gene: .
abundance: few
v_gene: TRBV19
CDR3nt: TGTGCCAGTAGTGTCCAGGGAAGGCGAATGGACACTGAAGCTTTCTTT
CDR3aa: CASSVQGRRMDTEAFF

j_gene: TRBJ1-1
d_gene: .
abundance: .
v_gene: TRBV15
CDR3nt: TGTGCCACCAGCAGAGATATGGGTCAAGCTTTCTTT
CDR3aa: CATSRDMGQAFF

j_gene: TRBJ2-1
d_gene: TRBD2
abundance: .
v_gene: TRBV5-4
CDR3nt: TGTGCCAGCAGCTTGGGTAGCGGGAGACGCAATGAGCAGTTCTTC
CDR3aa: CASSLGSGRRNEQFF

j_gene: TRBJ2-1
d_gene: .
abundance: .
v_gene: TRBV20-1
CDR3nt: TGCAGTGTCCAACCGGGATCCTACAATGAGCAGTTCTTC
CDR3aa: CSVQPGSYNEQFF

j_gene: TRBJ1-2
d_gene: TRBD1
abundance: many
v_gene: TRBV4-2
CDR3nt: TGTGCCAGCAGCCAAGATAGGACAGGGGATGGCTACACCTTC
CDR3aa: CASSQDRTGDGYTF

j_gene: TRBJ2-5
d_gene: TRBD2
abundance: few
v_gene: TRBV10-3
CDR3nt: TGTGCCAGCAGTTTAGCGGGAAAGCTTAGAGAGACCCAGTACTTC
CDR3aa: CASSLAGKLRETQYF

j_gene: TRBJ2-5
d_gene: .
abundance: few
v_gene: TRBV20-1
CDR3nt: TGCAGTGCTAGAGAGTGGCAGGCGGAGACCCAGTACTTC
CDR3aa: CSAREWQAETQYF

j_gene: TRBJ1-2
d_gene: .
abundance: many
v_gene: TRBV19
CDR3nt: TGTGCCAGTACCCCTACCCCCTCAGGACGGAATAGAGGCTACACCTTC
CDR3aa: CASTPTPSGRNRGYTF

j_gene: TRBJ1-2
d_gene: TRBD1
abundance: many
v_gene: TRBV5-1
CDR3nt: TGCGCCAGCAGCTTTACAGGGGGCGACGGCTACACCTTC
CDR3aa: CASSFTGGDGYTF

j_gene: TRBJ2-5
d_gene: .
abundance: .
v_gene: TRBV7-9
CDR3nt: TGTGCCAGCAGCCCGGGGGCGAAGACGGTGCAAGAGACCCAGTACTTC
CDR3aa: CASSPGAKTVQETQYF

j_gene: TRBJ1-6
d_gene: .
abundance: .
v_gene: TRBV2
CDR3nt: TGTGCCAGCAGTTACGAGCCTATTGAGAATTCACCCTTCCACTTT
CDR3aa: CASSYEPIENSPFHF

j_gene: TRBJ1-5
d_gene: .
abundance: .
v_gene: TRBV7-2
CDR3nt: TGTGCCAGCAGCCTGAGTCTGGGGGGCAATCAGCCCCAGCATTTT
CDR3aa: CASSLSLGGNQPQHF

j_gene: TRBJ1-5
d_gene: TRBD1
abundance: many
v_gene: TRBV20-1
CDR3nt: TGCAGTGCTAAGGGGCTGGGACAGGGACTGTCTGGCAATCAGCCCCAGCATTTT
CDR3aa: CSAKGLGQGLSGNQPQHF

j_gene: TRBJ1-1
d_gene: .
abundance: few
v_gene: TRBV5-4
CDR3nt: TGTGCCAGCAGCTTGTGGGAGGGGTACACTGAAGCTTTCTTT
CDR3aa: CASSLWEGYTEAFF

j_gene: TRBJ1-5
d_gene: TRBD1
abundance: many
v_gene: TRBV19
CDR3nt: TGTGCCAGTAGAGAGACAAGAGGTACAGGGGATCAGCCCCAGCATTTT
CDR3aa: CASRETRGTGDQPQHF

j_gene: TRBJ2-7
d_gene: TRBD1
abundance: .
v_gene: TRBV19
CDR3nt: TGTGCCTGGAGCATTGACAGGGGCCTTGCCTACGAGCAGTACTTC
CDR3aa: CAWSIDRGLAYEQYF

j_gene: TRBJ1-1
d_gene: .
abundance: many
v_gene: TRBV29-1
CDR3nt: TGCAGCGTTGTGGACGCCCGGGCCTTTTTGGGAGTTGAAGCTTTCTTT
CDR3aa: CSVVDARAFLGVEAFF

j_gene: TRBJ2-5
d_gene: TRBD1
abundance: .
v_gene: TRBV25-1
CDR3nt: TGTGCGCAACAGGGGGCGGACCAAGAGACCCAGTACTTC
CDR3aa: CAQQGADQETQYF

j_gene: TRBJ2-2
d_gene: .
abundance: many
v_gene: TRBV29-1
CDR3nt: TGCAGCGTTGAAGAGCAGGGGATGACCGGGGAGCTGTTTTTT
CDR3aa: CSVEEQGMTGELFF

j_gene: TRBJ2-1
d_gene: TRBD2
abundance: few
v_gene: TRBV5-1
CDR3nt: TGCGCCAGCAGGGAACAGGACTCCGGGGGGGATGAGCAGTTCTTC
CDR3aa: CASREQDSGGDEQFF

j_gene: TRBJ2-7
d_gene: TRBD2
abundance: .
v_gene: TRBV20-1
CDR3nt: TGCAGTGCTAGTCCGAGCGGGAGGGCCCACGAGCAGTACTTC
CDR3aa: CSASPSGRAHEQYF

j_gene: TRBJ1-3
d_gene: .
abundance: .
v_gene: TRBV7-6
CDR3nt: TGTGCCAGCAGCCGGGAAAACACCATATATTTT
CDR3aa: CASSRENTIYF

j_gene: TRBJ2-7
d_gene: .
abundance: many
v_gene: TRBV7-6
CDR3nt: TGTGCCAGCAGCTTAGGGCAGGAGATCTCCTACGAGCAGTACTTC
CDR3aa: CASSLGQEISYEQYF

j_gene: TRBJ2-7
d_gene: TRBD2
abundance: .
v_gene: TRBV12-3/TRBV12-4
CDR3nt: TGTGCCAGCAGTTTTGCTAGCGGGAGAGCCTACGAGCAGTACTTC
CDR3aa: CASSFASGRAYEQYF

j_gene: TRBJ2-1
d_gene: .
abundance: .
v_gene: TRBV2
CDR3nt: TGTGCCAGCAGGTTGCCAGGGATCGATAATGGGCAGTTCTTC
CDR3aa: CASRLPGIDNGQFF

j_gene: TRBJ1-1
d_gene: TRBD1
abundance: many
v_gene: TRBV15
CDR3nt: TGTGCCACCAGCGTCCGGCCGGGACAGGGACATAGGACGAACACTGAAGCTTTCTTT
CDR3aa: CATSVRPGQGHRTNTEAFF

j_gene: TRBJ1-2
d_gene: .
abundance: .
v_gene: TRBV30
CDR3nt: TGTGCCTGGGGGGGGGCAGGTGGAGGCTACACCTTC
CDR3aa: CAWGGAGGGYTF

j_gene: TRBJ2-3
d_gene: TRBD2
abundance: few
v_gene: TRBV10-2
CDR3nt: TGCGCCAGCAAAGAACTACGAGTAGCGGGGGCCCGCACAGATACGCAGTATTTT
CDR3aa: CASKELRVAGARTDTQYF

j_gene: TRBJ1-1
d_gene: TRBD1
abundance: .
v_gene: TRBV6-6
CDR3nt: TGTGCCAGCAGTTCTCAGACAGGGGGCACTGAAGCTTTCTTT
CDR3aa: CASSSQTGGTEAFF